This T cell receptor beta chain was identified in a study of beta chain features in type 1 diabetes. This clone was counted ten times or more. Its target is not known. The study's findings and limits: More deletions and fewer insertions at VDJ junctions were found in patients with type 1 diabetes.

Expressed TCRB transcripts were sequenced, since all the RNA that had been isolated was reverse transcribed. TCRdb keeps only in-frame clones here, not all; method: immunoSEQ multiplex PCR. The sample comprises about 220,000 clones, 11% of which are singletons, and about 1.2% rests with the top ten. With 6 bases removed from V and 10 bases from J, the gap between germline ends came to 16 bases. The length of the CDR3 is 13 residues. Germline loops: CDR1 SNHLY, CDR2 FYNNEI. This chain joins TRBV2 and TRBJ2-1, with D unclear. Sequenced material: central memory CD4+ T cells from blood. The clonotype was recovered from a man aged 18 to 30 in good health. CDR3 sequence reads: CASRVERDREQFF. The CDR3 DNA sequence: TGTGCCAGCAGAGTGGAGCGAGATAGGGAGCAGTTCTTC.